Below are 10 T cell receptor beta chains sequenced from a single sample in a study of graft-versus-host responses after intestinal transplantation. Assay: immunoSEQ multiplex PCR; the TCRdb copy retains only in-frame clones and omits some. Counted here are around 26,000 clones, roughly 95% occurring once; the ten biggest clones make up about 0.54%. Source: PBMCs, taken 156 days after intestinal transplant. These receptor sequences come from a human patient who received an intestinal transplant, so some T cells may come from the graft donor.

The chain combines TRBV5-6 with TRBJ2-3; possible D gene TRBD1, 6 bases. Germline CDR1 SGHDT, CDR2 YYEEEE. V was cut by 3 bases and J by 5 bases, with 10 bases left in between. This CDR3 contains 13 residues. The CDR3 nucleotides are TGTGCCAGCAGCTGGGACACTAGAGATACGCAGTATTTT. Protein: CASSWDTRDTQYF. The full variable domain, with the rest looked up from reference TRBV5-6 and TRBJ2-3, is DAGVTQSPTHLIKTRGQQVTLRCSPKSGHDTVSWYQQALGQGPQFIFQYYEEEERQRGNFPDRFSGHQFPNYSSELNVNALLLGDSALYLCASSWDTRDTQYFGPGTRLTVL.

The V call is TRBV19, the J call TRBJ2-1, with 8 nucleotides matching TRBD2. Germline V gene lookup returns CDR1 LNHDA and CDR2 SQIVND (reference sequence). V lost 6 bases, J lost 8 bases, and 12 bases stayed unmatched. The CDR3 extends over 15 amino acids. The CDR3 loop is CASRAYGLALDEQFF. The CDR3 DNA is TGTGCCAGTAGGGCCTACGGACTAGCTTTGGATGAGCAGTTCTTC.

V gene TRBV27 combines with J gene TRBJ2-7, with unresolved D. CDR3 length equals 11 residues. Trimming removed 5 bases at V and 6 bases at J, with 8 bases between. Germline lookup yields CDR1 MNHEY and CDR2 SMNVEV (reference sequence). CDR3 amino acids: CASSAMSEQYF. In DNA, the CDR3 is TGTGCCAGCAGTGCCATGAGCGAGCAGTACTTC.

This clone was observed a single time. The V call is TRBV5-5, the J call TRBJ1-2, with a weak D call TRBD1 (6 bases). This CDR3 contains 15 residues. The V end lost 4 bases, the J end lost 4 bases, and 17 bases lay between the germline ends. The germline gives CDR1 SGHKS, CDR2 YYEKEE (reference sequence). The CDR3 sequence: CASSLFGGLPYGYTF. CDR3 bases: TGTGCCAGCAGCCTCTTCGGGGGCCTACCCTATGGCTACACCTTC.

This chain connects TRBV27 to TRBJ1-4; 9 bases are a match to TRBD1. The trim removed 2 bases at V and 10 bases at J, leaving 14 bases unmatched. The CDR3 is made up of 17 amino acids. In germline, CDR1 is MNHEY, CDR2 SMNVEV (reference sequence). CDR3 sequence: CASSLKGVGQGTGKLFF. Written as DNA, the CDR3 is TGTGCCAGCAGTTTAAAAGGTGTAGGACAGGGGACCGGAAAACTGTTTTTT.

V gene TRBV5-1 combines with J gene TRBJ2-7; a weak D match, TRBD1 (5 bases). The CDR3 loop spans 14 amino acids. The V gene's germline CDR1 is SGHRS and CDR2 YFSETQ. Between the trimmed V and J ends, which lost 1 base and 2 bases, there was a span of 10 bases. The CDR3 DNA reads TGCGCCAGCAGCTTGCTGACAGTCACCTACGAGCAGTACTTC. This translates into CASSLLTVTYEQYF.

The chain has TRBV4-1 and TRBJ2-3; TRBD2 matches 9 bases. Germline V gene lookup returns CDR1 MGHRA and CDR2 YSYEKL. CDR3 size: 17 residues. V gave up 1 base and J gave up 2 bases; unmatched junction bases: 7. The chain's CDR3 is CASSQVIAGVITDTQYF. The CDR3 nucleotides are TGCGCCAGCAGCCAAGTAATAGCGGGAGTGATCACAGATACGCAGTATTTT.

This clone was found a few times. The J gene is TRBJ1-2, the V gene TRBV19; a possible D gene is TRBD1 (6 bases). CDR1 LNHDA and CDR2 SQIVND come from the germline V gene (reference sequence). The length of the CDR3 is 14 residues. Trimming removed 5 bases at V and 4 bases at J, with 14 bases between. The CDR3 DNA reads TGTGCCAGTAGTCGGGGGGCGCGAGGCTATGGCTACACCTTC. It translates to CASSRGARGYGYTF.

V gene TRBV11-2 combines with J gene TRBJ2-3; D gene unclear. The CDR3 totals 12 residues. CDR1 and CDR2 (germline): SGHAT, FQNNGV. Trimming pared 4 bases from V and 7 bases from J, leaving 9 bases between. The CDR3 here is CASSSPENTQYF. The CDR3 DNA reads as TGTGCCAGCAGCTCACCCGAGAATACGCAGTATTTT. The variable domain in full, completed from reference TRBV11-2 and TRBJ2-3, reads EAGVAQSPRYKIIEKRQSVAFWCNPISGHATLYWYQQILGQGPKLLIQFQNNGVVDDSQLPKDRFSAERLKGVDSTLKIQPAKLEDSAVYLCASSSPENTQYFGPGTRLTVL.

The V gene is TRBV5-6, the J gene TRBJ2-1, with 7 positions matching TRBD2. Germline CDR1 SGHDT, CDR2 YYEEEE. V gave up 2 bases and J gave up 8 bases; unmatched junction bases: 7. This CDR3 region has 14 residues. The chain's CDR3 is CASSFPGGKDEQFF. CDR3 nucleotides: TGTGCCAGCAGCTTCCCGGGAGGTAAGGATGAGCAGTTCTTC.